The rows below give T cell receptor beta chains drawn from one sample of a study of spatial heterogeneity in lung cancer. TCRdb analysed the 5' RACE reads with MiXCR anew, one entry per CDR3 protein. The sample records roughly 99,000 distinct CDR3 sequences, roughly a fifth being singletons. The sample in question was PBMCs, obtained at follow-up. Receptors originate from a male donor with early-stage non-small cell lung cancer. CDR3s include the opening cysteine and the closing phenylalanine or tryptophan. The D gene is left open where the match is weak. Expanded clones are given a class, and other clones once, few, many or no size at all.

v_gene	abundance	j_gene	d_gene	CDR3nt	CDR3aa
TRBV18	many	TRBJ2-1	TRBD1	TGTGCCAGCTCACCAGGAATCCGGGACAGGGAGCAGTTCTTC	CASSPGIRDREQFF
TRBV19	-	TRBJ1-5	-	TGTGCCAGTAGCCCCCCGCCGGCAGGCACTGCGGAGCCCCAGCATTTT	CASSPPPAGTAEPQHF
TRBV3-1	few	TRBJ2-5	-	TGTGCCAGCAGCCGAAAAGAGACCCAGTACTTC	CASSRKETQYF
TRBV9	few	TRBJ2-7	-	TGTGCCAGCAGCGTCGGACCCACGAGCGGATCCTACGAGCAGTACTTC	CASSVGPTSGSYEQYF
TRBV19	-	TRBJ2-7	-	TGTGCCAGTAGTCGACAGGCAGCCGTGGGAGACGAGCAGTACTTC	CASSRQAAVGDEQYF
TRBV6-2/TRBV6-3	-	TRBJ1-1	TRBD1	TGTGCCAGCAGTGACTGGGACAGGGCCACTGAAGCTTTCTTT	CASSDWDRATEAFF
TRBV4-3	-	TRBJ1-5	-	TGCGCCAGCAGCCAAGATCTGGGGGCTGAACAGCCCCAGCATTTT	CASSQDLGAEQPQHF
TRBV27	-	TRBJ1-4	-	TGTGCCAGCAGTTTATCCCCAGGGATTGGTGAAAAACTGTTTTTT	CASSLSPGIGEKLFF
TRBV11-1	few	TRBJ2-1	-	TGTGCCAGCAGCTTAGGCGCGGGAATGGGCTCCTACAATGAGCAGTTCTTC	CASSLGAGMGSYNEQFF
TRBV7-9	-	TRBJ2-3	TRBD1	TGTGCCAGCAGCCTGGGACAGGGGATAGATACGCAGTATTTT	CASSLGQGIDTQYF
TRBV4-1	-	TRBJ1-2	-	TGCGCCAGCAGCCAAGCTTCCGGCAGCCTCTATGGCTACACCTTC	CASSQASGSLYGYTF
TRBV29-1	many	TRBJ2-6	-	TGCAGCGTTGAAGATCGAGGGATTGGGGCCAACGTCCTGACTTTC	CSVEDRGIGANVLTF
TRBV28	-	TRBJ1-5	-	TGTGCCAGCAGTCTAGGCGGTTTTCGGCCCCAGCATTTT	CASSLGGFRPQHF
TRBV20-1	-	TRBJ1-3	-	TGCAGTGCTCGAGAGGCAGGGAACGGAAACACCATATATTTT	CSAREAGNGNTIYF
TRBV19	-	TRBJ1-1	-	TGTGCCAGTAGTATAGGAACGGGGGTGAACACTGAAGCTTTCTTT	CASSIGTGVNTEAFF
TRBV4-1	-	TRBJ1-4	-	TGCGCCAGCAGCCGTCTACTGGGTGAAAAACTGTTTTTT	CASSRLLGEKLFF
TRBV5-1	-	TRBJ2-3	TRBD2	TGCGCCAGCAGCTTGGCCGGGGGGACTAGCGGCACCGATACGCAGTATTTT	CASSLAGGTSGTDTQYF
TRBV5-1	few	TRBJ2-7	TRBD1	TGCGCCAGCAGCTTGGTAGCGACAGGGGGCGAGCTCCACGAGCAGTACTTC	CASSLVATGGELHEQYF
TRBV20-1	-	TRBJ1-6	TRBD1	TGCAGTGCCCAAGACAGGGTAGCAGGGAATTCACCCCTCCACTTT	CSAQDRVAGNSPLHF
TRBV7-2	few	TRBJ1-1	TRBD1	TGTGCCAGCAGCTCATGGACAGGGGATGAAGCTTTCTTT	CASSSWTGDEAFF
TRBV20-1	-	TRBJ2-1	TRBD2	TGCAGTGCTAGAGGGACTAGCGGGAGGGCCGAGCAGTTCTTC	CSARGTSGRAEQFF
TRBV11-2	-	TRBJ2-1	-	TGTGCCAGCAGCTTAGATGTAGCGGATGAGCAGTTCTTC	CASSLDVADEQFF
TRBV4-1	few	TRBJ1-6	TRBD1	TGCGCCAGCAGCCAACGGACAGGGTCTCTCTATAACTCACCCCTCCACTTT	CASSQRTGSLYNSPLHF
TRBV27	-	TRBJ2-1	-	TGTGCCAGCAGTTTTGGAACTAGGTGGTTCTTC	CASSFGTRWFF
TRBV7-9	few	TRBJ1-1	-	TGTGCCAGCAGCGCAGACCGACGGATTCGTACTGAAGCTTTCTTT	CASSADRRIRTEAFF
TRBV30	many	TRBJ1-3	-	TGTGCCTGGAGTGCACTACGTTCTGGAAACACCATATATTTT	CAWSALRSGNTIYF
TRBV20-1	-	TRBJ2-1	-	TGCAGTACCAGGAACAGGAAAAGCTCCTACAATGAGCAGTTCTTC	CSTRNRKSSYNEQFF
TRBV20-1	few	TRBJ2-1	-	TGCAGTGCTAGTACCCCTAGGGGCTCCTACAATGAGCAGTTCTTC	CSASTPRGSYNEQFF
TRBV7-2	few	TRBJ2-4	-	TGTGCCAGCAGCTTATTTCAGGCGGCCAAAAACATTCAGTACTTC	CASSLFQAAKNIQYF
TRBV7-2	-	TRBJ1-1	-	TGTGCCAGCAGCTCAGACAGGAATACCAACACTGAAGCTTTCTTT	CASSSDRNTNTEAFF
TRBV6-6	-	TRBJ2-3	-	TGTGCCAGCAGTGGGCGGGGAATCACAGATACGCAGTATTTT	CASSGRGITDTQYF
TRBV5-1	-	TRBJ1-1	-	TGCGCCAGCAGCTTGCGGCAGGGATCGAACACTGAAGCTTTCTTT	CASSLRQGSNTEAFF
TRBV20-1	many	TRBJ2-3	TRBD2	TGCAGTGCTTGGACTAGCGGGAGTATTGATACGCAGTATTTT	CSAWTSGSIDTQYF
TRBV5-6	-	TRBJ2-3	TRBD1	TGTGCCAGCAGCCTCGGGACAGCCTACACAGATACGCAGTATTTT	CASSLGTAYTDTQYF
TRBV6-5	many	TRBJ2-1	-	TGTGCCAGCAGTCCGGGGGACGCCGACTACAATGAGCAGTTCTTC	CASSPGDADYNEQFF
TRBV29-1	many	TRBJ2-6	-	TGCAGCGTTGAAGTGGAGGGGTGGATTACCGCTGGGGCCAACGTCCTGACTTTC	CSVEVEGWITAGANVLTF
TRBV11-2	few	TRBJ2-2	TRBD2	TGTGCCAGCAGCACAGTAGCGGGGGGAGTAACCGGGGAGCTGTTTTTT	CASSTVAGGVTGELFF
TRBV10-1	few	TRBJ2-2	TRBD1	TGCGCCAGCAGTGACGGGACAGTGAACACCGGGGAGCTGTTTTTT	CASSDGTVNTGELFF
TRBV4-2	-	TRBJ1-2	TRBD1	TGTGCCAGCAGCCGAGAGACCGGGACAGGGGGGAATGGCTACACCTTC	CASSRETGTGGNGYTF
TRBV27	-	TRBJ2-3	-	TGTGCCAGCACTCCGATCGGGGTTAGCACAGATACGCAGTATTTT	CASTPIGVSTDTQYF
TRBV5-1	few	TRBJ1-2	-	TGCGCCAGCAGCCTCACAAACCTGAGGGGCTACACCTTC	CASSLTNLRGYTF
TRBV24-1	many	TRBJ2-1	-	TGTGCCACCAGTGCGATAGGAGATGAGCAGTTCTTC	CATSAIGDEQFF
TRBV14	many	TRBJ2-7	-	TGTGCCAGCAGCCAAGATCGAGGCCAGAGGGGCGAGCAGTACTTC	CASSQDRGQRGEQYF
TRBV7-9	-	TRBJ2-5	-	TGTGCCAGCAGCCCTTGGACAGAACAAGAGACCCAGTACTTC	CASSPWTEQETQYF
TRBV20-1	-	TRBJ2-2	-	TGCAGTGCTACAAACGGGCCCGGGGAGCTGTTTTTT	CSATNGPGELFF
TRBV4-3	few	TRBJ2-1	TRBD2	TGCGCCAGCAGCCAAGATTGGGAGGGAAAGCAGTTCTTC	CASSQDWEGKQFF